These 14 T cell receptor beta chains were sequenced from one sample in a study of blood T cell repertoires in COVID-19. The repertoire was sequenced with immunoSEQ multiplex PCR; TCRdb's copy has only in-frame clones and lacks some. In the table there are over 400,000 clones, roughly 88% of which are singletons. Sample: peripheral blood. Receptors were obtained from a woman aged 25 to 39 with active or convalescent COVID-19.

This clone was detected a few times. The chain links TRBV7-9 to TRBJ1-6; 7 bases agree with TRBD1. Looked up from germline, CDR1 is SEHNR and CDR2 is FQNEAQ (reference sequence). CDR3 length: 15 residues. Trimming took 5 bases from V and 7 from J; bases not matched to a gene: 8. CDR3 amino acids: CASSPQGDSNSPLHF. CDR3 DNA: TGTGCCAGCAGCCCTCAAGGGGACAGCAATTCACCCCTCCACTTT.

This chain uses TRBV7-9 with TRBJ2-5; TRBD2 matches at 11 bases. V gave up 6 bases and J gave up 4 bases; unmatched junction bases: 4. The CDR3 sequence is 14 residues long. Germline-derived CDR1 and CDR2 are SEHNR and FQNEAQ (reference sequence). In DNA, the CDR3 is TGTGCCAGCAGGACTACTAGCGGGGGAGAGACCCAGTACTTC. Residues: CASRTTSGGETQYF. Complete variable domain (other parts from reference TRBV7-9 and TRBJ2-5): DTGVSQNPRHKITKRGQNVTFRCDPISEHNRLYWYRQTLGQGPEFLTYFQNEAQLEKSRLLSDRFSAERPKGSFSTLEIQRTEQGDSAMYLCASRTTSGGETQYFGPGTRLLVL.

J is TRBJ1-1 and V is TRBV18; TRBD1 matches at 10 bases. This CDR3 has 14 residues. Germline CDR1 is KGHSH and CDR2 is LQKENI. J lost 8 bases, V lost 4 bases, and 7 bases had no gene match. CDR3 DNA sequence: TGTGCCAGCTCACACGTCCGGGACAGGGGCGAAGCTTTCTTT. It codes for CASSHVRDRGEAFF.

V and J are TRBV6-5 and TRBJ1-5; no reliable D call. Looked up from germline, CDR1 is MNHEY and CDR2 is SVGAGI. The length of the CDR3 is 15 residues. V dropped 0 bases and J dropped 7 bases, with 13 bases sitting between them. The CDR3 loop is CASSYSRWVSQPQHF. CDR3 sequence (DNA): TGTGCCAGCAGTTACTCGAGGTGGGTTTCGCAGCCCCAGCATTTT.

The rearrangement uses TRBV5-1 and TRBJ2-5; 14 nucleotides agree with TRBD2. The J segment lost 0 bases and the V segment lost 3 bases, leaving 16 bases of the junction unmatched. Per the germline V gene, CDR1 is SGHRS and CDR2 is YFSETQ. The CDR3 length is 21 residues. The CDR3 here is CASSYPRGRLAGGRYQETQYF. Written as DNA, the CDR3 is TGCGCCAGCAGCTACCCCCGGGGACGACTAGCGGGGGGGAGGTACCAAGAGACCCAGTACTTC.

In this sample, this clone turned up once. V and J are TRBV6-5 and TRBJ1-5, with TRBD1 identical over 7 bases. CDR1 and CDR2 (germline): MNHEY, SVGAGI. V was pared by 5 bases and J by 2 bases, with 3 bases of the junction left unmatched. The CDR3 has 14 amino acids. As DNA, the CDR3 is TGTGCCAGCAGTCCTGGACAGGGCAATCAGCCCCAGCATTTT. The encoded protein is CASSPGQGNQPQHF.

V is TRBV29-1 and J is TRBJ2-3, with 7 positions matching TRBD1. Germline V lookup: CDR1 SQVTM, CDR2 ANQGSEA. The CDR3 consists of 13 residues. The V and J ends lost 6 bases and 3 bases, in that order; junction bases with no gene match: 6. CDR3 sequence (DNA): TGCAGCGTGCTAGGGGGCTGGACAGATACGCAGTATTTT. This translates into CSVLGGWTDTQYF.

Details on this clone: Other DNA sequences in the sample encode the same CDR3. The chain links TRBV5-1 to TRBJ1-1; 10 positions agree with TRBD1. Germline V gives CDR1 SGHRS, CDR2 YFSETQ. Trimming cost V 0 bases and J 1 base; bases outside gene matches: 0. The CDR3 spans 15 residues. CDR3 region: CASSLGTGGNTEAFF. CDR3 nucleotide sequence: TGCGCCAGCAGCTTGGGGACAGGGGGGAACACTGAAGCTTTCTTT.

The V and J genes are TRBV2 and TRBJ2-5, with D possibly being TRBD2 (5 bases). From germline, CDR1 is SNHLY and CDR2 FYNNEI. Trimming left V 7 bases short and J 4 bases short, with 13 bases between. This CDR3 comprises 13 residues. CDR3 loop: CASIRGNGETQYF. Here the CDR3 DNA reads TGTGCCAGCATTAGAGGGAATGGAGAGACCCAGTACTTC. Filled out from reference TRBV2 and TRBJ2-5, the complete variable domain reads EPEVTQTPSHQVTQMGQEVILRCVPISNHLYFYWYRQILGQKVEFLVSFYNNEISEKSEIFDDQFSVERPDGSNFTLKIRSTKLEDSAMYFCASIRGNGETQYFGPGTRLLVL.

V gene TRBV4-2 combines with J gene TRBJ2-2; possible D gene TRBD2, 5 bases. This CDR3 has 16 amino acids. V lost 1 base, J lost 6 bases, and 15 bases lay in between. Germline V lookup: CDR1 LGHNA, CDR2 YNFKEQ. CDR3 protein: CASSQVERIIAGELFF. DNA for the CDR3: TGTGCCAGCAGCCAAGTGGAGCGGATCATAGCCGGGGAGCTGTTTTTT.

The chain uses TRBV11-2 and TRBJ1-2; TRBD1 matches at 11 bases. After removal of 5 bases from V and 3 bases from J, the junction contained 5 bases not matched to a gene. Germline values: CDR1 SGHAT, CDR2 FQNNGV. The CDR3 sequence is 15 residues long. The CDR3 DNA is TGTGCCAGCAGCGACCCGGGACAGGGGGACTATGGCTACACCTTC. Its protein is CASSDPGQGDYGYTF.

The chain has TRBV9 and TRBJ1-2; 7 bases map to TRBD1. The CDR3 consists of 15 residues. Germline trimming cut 0 bases from V and 6 bases from J; bases unmatched to any gene: 8. Per the germline V gene, CDR1 is SGDLS and CDR2 is YYNGEE. The CDR3 DNA follows: TGTGCCAGCAGCGTAGGGGAGGACAGGCGGCATGGCTACACCTTC. It translates to CASSVGEDRRHGYTF.

The rearrangement uses TRBV3-1 (or the pseudogene TRBV3-2) and TRBJ2-2; TRBD1 matches at 12 bases. The CDR3 has 18 residues. From germline, CDR1 is LGHDT and CDR2 YNNKEL (reference sequence). The junction had 6 bases not matched to a gene; V was cut back by 1 base and J by 3 bases. CDR3 nucleotide sequence: TGTGCCAGCAGCCAAGCTTGGGGACAGGGGGCTGACACCGGGGAGCTGTTTTTT. It encodes CASSQAWGQGADTGELFF.

This chain uses TRBV5-1 with TRBJ2-1; D unresolved. Between the trimmed V and J ends, which lost 6 bases and 10 bases, there was a span of 14 bases. Germline CDR1 SGHRS, CDR2 YFSETQ. The CDR3 is 12 amino acids. The CDR3 sequence is CASTTEAREQFF. CDR3 coding DNA: TGCGCCAGCACCACGGAAGCGCGGGAGCAGTTCTTC. The variable domain in full, with the rest retrieved from reference TRBV5-1 and TRBJ2-1, is KAGVTQTPRYLIKTRGQQVTLSCSPISGHRSVSWYQQTPGQGLQFLFEYFSETQRNKGNFPGRFSGRQFSNSRSEMNVSTLELGDSALYLCASTTEAREQFFGPGTRLTVL.